One sample yielded the 3 T cell receptor beta chains listed below, sequenced in a study of identifying expanded T cells in peripheral blood (dated by TCRdb to about 2019). The method behind the library was the immunoSEQ multiplex PCR assay. TCRdb took over this immuneACCESS table, retaining in-frame rearrangements with V and J assigned. Such tables are incomplete; in checked studies, under half of the missing clones stem from an unresolved V gene, and the remainder is unexplained. This sample has about 110,000 clones in its table, and approximately 90% of those were observed once. The ten largest account for 7.5% to 10% of the sample. The sample taken for sequencing was blood. These receptors all come from a person between 18 and 69 years old in good health.

In its sample, this clone ranks as medium-sized. The V gene is TRBV11-1, the J gene TRBJ2-1; 7 nucleotides match TRBD1. CDR1 is SGHAT and CDR2 is FQDESV in the germline V gene (reference sequence). V lost 7 bases to trimming and J lost 4 bases; unmatched junction nucleotides: 10. The CDR3 contains 15 residues. The CDR3 coding sequence is TGTGCCAGCACCCAAGCCCCGGGACAGTACAATGAGCAGTTCTTC. Translated, it gives CASTQAPGQYNEQFF.

The rearrangement joins TRBV7-3 to TRBJ1-1; D remains unclear. The CDR3 totals 13 residues. The germline V gene has CDR1 SGHTA and CDR2 FQGTGA. The V gene lost 2 bases and the J gene lost 3 bases, with 7 bases spanning the gap. The CDR3 DNA sequence: TGTGCCAGCAGCTTACAGACCCACACTGAAGCTTTCTTT. Translation gives CASSLQTHTEAFF.

The rearrangement uses TRBV5-4 and TRBJ2-7, with D perhaps matching TRBD1 (5 bases). This CDR3 is 15 amino acids long. V was cut by 4 bases and J by 1 base, with 15 bases left in between. In germline, CDR1 is SGHNT, CDR2 YYREEE (reference sequence). This chain's CDR3 is CASSPDPNRSYEQYF. CDR3 bases: TGTGCCAGCAGCCCTGACCCCAACAGGTCCTACGAGCAGTACTTC.